These 15 T cell receptor beta chains were sequenced from one sample in a study of blood T cell repertoires in COVID-19. Clones were read by immunoSEQ multiplex PCR, and TCRdb kept only the in-frame ones, dropping some. The sample lists over 150,000 clones; approximately 84% were seen once. The sample taken for sequencing was peripheral blood. The source of these receptors is a middle-aged man with acute or convalescent COVID-19.

The chain is built from TRBV5-6 and TRBJ1-5; D is perhaps TRBD1 (6 bases). Germline V gene lookup returns CDR1 SGHDT and CDR2 YYEEEE. Trimming shortened V by 4 bases and J by 0 bases, and 17 bases separated the two germline ends. The CDR3 runs to 17 residues. CDR3 residues: CASSATTGKNSNQPQHF. CDR3 in DNA: TGTGCCAGCAGCGCGACGACAGGAAAGAATAGCAATCAGCCCCAGCATTTT.

V and J are TRBV6-6 and TRBJ2-1; 12 nucleotides align to TRBD2. Germline lookup yields CDR1 MNHNY and CDR2 SVGAGI (reference sequence). This CDR3 comprises 15 residues. V was pared by 5 bases and J by 5 bases, with 4 bases of the junction left unmatched. CDR3 sequence: CASSLAGGRNNEQFF. Here the CDR3 DNA reads TGTGCCAGCAGTCTAGCGGGGGGGAGGAACAATGAGCAGTTCTTC.

Here the CDR3 reads CASSAGQGRATEAFF. The CDR3 DNA sequence: TGTGCCAGCAGCGCGGGACAGGGGCGGGCCACTGAAGCTTTCTTT. The chain employs TRBV5-4 and TRBJ1-1, with TRBD1 matching over 10 bases. Trimming took 4 bases from V and 4 from J; bases not matched to a gene: 7. The germline gives CDR1 SGHNT, CDR2 YYREEE (reference sequence). The CDR3 spans 15 residues. Full variable domain (missing parts from reference TRBV5-4 and TRBJ1-1): ETGVTQSPTHLIKTRGQQVTLRCSSQSGHNTVSWYQQALGQGPQFIFQYYREEENGRGNFPPRFSGLQFPNYSSELNVNALELDDSALYLCASSAGQGRATEAFFGQGTRLTVV.

The chain combines TRBV28 with TRBJ1-5; 9 positions match TRBD1. Germline CDR1 is MDHEN and CDR2 is SYDVKM. The CDR3 has 14 residues. V dropped 6 bases and J dropped 3; count of bases not matched to a gene: 3. DNA of the CDR3: TGTGCCAGCAGGACAGGGGGAACCAATCAGCCCCAGCATTTT. The encoded protein is CASRTGGTNQPQHF. Full variable domain (outside the CDR3, taken from reference TRBV28 and TRBJ1-5): DVKVTQSSRYLVKRTGEKVFLECVQDMDHENMFWYRQDPGLGLRLIYFSYDVKMKEKGDIPEGYSVSREKKERFSLILESASTNQTSMYLCASRTGGTNQPQHFGDGTRLSIL.

J is TRBJ1-6 and V is TRBV28; a possible D gene is TRBD1 (6 bases). The CDR3 has 13 residues. V lost 7 bases and J lost 8, with 12 bases in between. Germline CDR1 reads MDHEN; CDR2 reads SYDVKM. This CDR3 reads CASIGDIHSPLHF. The CDR3 DNA follows: TGTGCCAGCATAGGGGACATCCATTCACCCCTCCACTTT.

The chain has TRBV11-2 and TRBJ2-7, with D possibly being TRBD2 (7 bases). The ends were cut back, 6 bases at V and 7 bases at J, with 13 bases in the middle. The CDR3 is 12 amino acids. CDR1 is SGHAT and CDR2 is FQNNGV in the germline V gene. The CDR3, as DNA: TGTGCCAGCAGTCCGGGGGGCGCGGAGCAGTACTTC. Translation: CASSPGGAEQYF.

A single count supports this clone. The chain employs TRBV6-6 and TRBJ1-1, with TRBD1 matching over 8 bases. Looked up from germline, CDR1 is MNHNY and CDR2 is SVGAGI (reference sequence). This CDR3 spans 14 amino acids. J was trimmed by 5 bases and V by 4 bases; bases with no gene match: 6. In DNA, the CDR3 is TGTGCCAGCAGTTCTGCCGACAGGGGAACTGAAGCTTTCTTT. Its protein is CASSSADRGTEAFF.

On this clone: Different DNA sequences within this sample yield the same CDR3. This chain joins TRBV4-1 and TRBJ1-2, with TRBD1 matching over 9 bases. Germline values: CDR1 MGHRA, CDR2 YSYEKL. V was clipped by 1 base and J by 4 bases; unmatched bases: 7. The CDR3 length is 16 residues. As DNA, the CDR3 is TGCGCCAGCAGCCAAGGCGGACAGGGGTTTACCTATGGCTACACCTTC. This codes for CASSQGGQGFTYGYTF.

This clone appeared a single time. This chain uses TRBV21-1 with TRBJ1-3; no check of the table's D call, TRBD1, against the DNA was made. TRBV21-1 is noted as a pseudogene. The CDR3 is 16 amino acids. CDR3 nucleotide sequence: TGTGCCAGCAGCAACCTGGACAGGGGGGCTGGAAACACCATATATTTT. It is translated as CASSNLDRGAGNTIYF.

The V call is TRBV5-4, the J call TRBJ1-2; 7 bases map to TRBD1. Unmatched junction bases numbered 5, after V lost 4 bases and J lost 8 bases. Germline lookup yields CDR1 SGHNT and CDR2 YYREEE (reference sequence). This CDR3 has 12 amino acids. CDR3 sequence: CASSEQGKGYTF. The CDR3 DNA follows: TGTGCCAGCAGCGAACAGGGGAAAGGCTACACCTTC. The full variable domain, rest sourced from reference TRBV5-4 and TRBJ1-2, is ETGVTQSPTHLIKTRGQQVTLRCSSQSGHNTVSWYQQALGQGPQFIFQYYREEENGRGNFPPRFSGLQFPNYSSELNVNALELDDSALYLCASSEQGKGYTFGSGTRLTVV.

The chain joins TRBV5-1 to TRBJ1-6; possible D gene TRBD1, 6 bases. Germline CDR1 SGHRS, CDR2 YFSETQ. Deletions cut 3 bases from V and 5 bases from J, with 9 bases between. This CDR3 spans 14 amino acids. DNA for the CDR3: TGCGCCAGCAGCTCAGGGGATAATAATTCACCCCTCCACTTT. Amino acids: CASSSGDNNSPLHF.

This clone was counted a single time. The V gene is TRBV5-4, the J gene TRBJ2-3; TRBD2 matches at 13 bases. The CDR3 is 16 residues long. From germline, CDR1 is SGHNT and CDR2 YYREEE (reference sequence). The V segment lost 5 bases and the J segment 6 bases; nucleotides outside the gene matches: 9. The CDR3 region has the DNA TGTGCCAGCAGAAAAACTAGCGGGGGGGCCATCGATACGCAGTATTTT. Translated, it gives CASRKTSGGAIDTQYF.

The rearrangement links TRBV7-3 to TRBJ2-3; tentative D call: TRBD1 (5 bases). Germline assignment: CDR1 SGHTA and CDR2 FQGTGA. Trimming cost V 4 bases and J 5 bases, with 10 bases left between them. CDR3 length equals 13 residues. As DNA, the CDR3 is TGTGCCAGCAGCTCCGCAGGGCGAGATACGCAGTATTTT. Its translation is CASSSAGRDTQYF. Based on the CDR3 plus reference TRBV7-3 and TRBJ2-3, the full variable domain is GAGVSQTPSNKVTEKGKYVELRCDPISGHTALYWYRQSLGQGPEFLIYFQGTGAADDSGLPNDRFFAVRPEGSVSTLKIQRTERGDSAVYLCASSSAGRDTQYFGPGTRLTVL.

The V gene is TRBV6-5, the J gene TRBJ1-4, with D possibly being TRBD1 (6 bases). The CDR3 loop spans 16 amino acids. The ends were cut back, 3 bases at V and 3 bases at J, with 14 bases in the middle. Germline-derived CDR1 and CDR2 are MNHEY and SVGAGI. The CDR3 loop is CASSYKTGLSNEKLFF. For the CDR3, the DNA is TGTGCCAGCAGTTATAAAACAGGGCTTTCTAATGAAAAACTGTTTTTT.

This clone has just one count. V is TRBV6-5 and J is TRBJ1-6, with TRBD1 identical over 12 bases. Per the germline V gene, CDR1 is MNHEY and CDR2 is SVGAGI. CDR3 length: 16 amino acids. J lost 10 bases, V lost 3 bases, and 7 bases had no gene match. The CDR3 region has the DNA TGTGCCAGCAGTTATGGGACAGGGGGCGTAGGGTCACCCCTCCACTTT. Amino acids: CASSYGTGGVGSPLHF.